This T cell receptor beta chain was obtained from a study of T cell responses to AZD1222 COVID-19 vaccine. Profiled with immunoSEQ multiplex PCR; TCRdb holds only in-frame clones, not every one. The sample yields about 170,000 clones, about nine tenths seen once. Per the germline V gene, CDR1 is MNHEY and CDR2 is SMNVEV (reference sequence). V trimming: 5 bases; J trimming: 3 bases; junction bases outside the gene matches: 6. The CDR3 runs 15 residues. Study-wide points: Close to half of spike-specific TCRs reportedly recognize unmutated variant regions.

This clone was seen once. As yet, its antigen is unknown. The chain couples TRBV27 to TRBJ2-2, with TRBD2 matching over 7 bases. Sequenced here: peripheral blood, sampled on day 0 of AZD1222 vaccination. The source of this sequence is an adult in good health. The CDR3 nucleotides read TGTGCCAGCAGTAGAGTGGGGGGGTACACCGGGGAGCTGTTTTTT. Amino acids: CASSRVGGYTGELFF.